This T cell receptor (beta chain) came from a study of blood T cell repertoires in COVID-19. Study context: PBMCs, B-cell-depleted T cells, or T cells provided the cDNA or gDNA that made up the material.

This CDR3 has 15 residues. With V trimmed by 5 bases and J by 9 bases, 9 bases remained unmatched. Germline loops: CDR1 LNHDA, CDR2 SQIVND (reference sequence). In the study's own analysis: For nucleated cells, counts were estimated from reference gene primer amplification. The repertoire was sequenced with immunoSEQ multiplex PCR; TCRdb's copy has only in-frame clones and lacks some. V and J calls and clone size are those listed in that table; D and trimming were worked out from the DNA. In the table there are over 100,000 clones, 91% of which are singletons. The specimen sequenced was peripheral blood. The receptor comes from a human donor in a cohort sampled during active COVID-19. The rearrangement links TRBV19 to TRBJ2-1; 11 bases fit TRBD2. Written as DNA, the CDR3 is TGTGCCAGTAGTGTCAATAGCGGGAGGGCCATTGAGCAGTTCTTC. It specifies CASSVNSGRAIEQFF.